This T cell receptor (beta chain) came from a study of OX40 agonist ivuxolimab in advanced cancers. In its sample, this clone was seen once. Profiling relied on immunoSEQ multiplex PCR, and the TCRdb table lists in-frame clones only, not all of them. Found here are roughly 38,000 clones, roughly 82% of them singletons; the top ten hold around 1.8%. The CDR3 contains 15 residues. Trimming pared 0 bases from V and 4 bases from J, leaving 11 bases between. The germline V gene encodes CDR1 SGHKS and CDR2 YYEKEE (reference sequence). The V call is TRBV5-5, the J call TRBJ1-5; the D gene is possibly TRBD1 (5 bases). This specimen consisted of CD4+ or CD8+ T cells sorted from blood, obtained in a trial of the OX40 agonist ivuxolimab. The receptor comes from an adult with an advanced solid tumor such as melanoma, head and neck, liver or kidney cancer. The CDR3 nucleotides read TGTGCCAGCAGCTTGGAAGATGGGGGGAATCAGCCCCAGCATTTT. Its protein product is CASSLEDGGNQPQHF.